The TCR beta chain described here comes from a study of siplizumab effects on memory and regulatory T cells. General observations from the study: There appeared to be greater diversity in naive T cells than in memory cells, and naive T cells seemed major contributors to the alloresponse.

The repertoire was sequenced with immunoSEQ multiplex PCR; TCRdb's copy has only in-frame clones and lacks some. The sample lists around 95,000 clones; 94% were seen once. The CDR3 has 16 residues. Germline CDR1 reads MNHNS; CDR2 reads SASEGT. Trimming removed 0 bases at V and 5 bases at J, with 16 bases between. In the case of this clone: What it binds is unknown.

This sequence joins TRBV6-1 and TRBJ1-2; no definite D call. This clonotype originated in a human donor in good health. Sequenced sample: non-Treg CD4+ T cells sorted from blood. CDR3 sequence reads: CASSEALRGSGYGYTF. The CDR3 nucleotides read TGTGCCAGCAGTGAAGCGCTTCGGGGTTCAGGATATGGCTACACCTTC.